The next 27 T cell receptor beta chains were all read from a single sample in a study of regulatory T cells in long-lasting Graves disease. According to the study, TCR beta libraries were built with iRepertoire HTBI primers and CDR3-region Arm-PCR. MiXCR, applied by TCRdb to the multiplex PCR reads, yields one record per CDR3 protein. Here the sample spans approximately 470,000 distinct CDR3 sequences, roughly 17% being singletons. The time point is: newly diagnosed GD, antithyroid drugs for less than 3 months. The TCR library was prepared using RNA isolated from PBMCs. These data were likewise used in another study, on T cells in Graves' hyperthyroidism and ophthalmopathy.

Source: peripheral blood mononuclear cells (PBMCs), taken at new diagnosis, from a patient treated with antithyroid drugs. These TCRs come from a man aged 35-49 years with Graves disease.

This clonotype came up many times. The chain has TRBV2 and TRBJ1-5; 8 positions agree with TRBD1. The J segment lost 5 bases and the V segment lost 2 bases, leaving 2 bases of the junction unmatched. The germline V gene has CDR1 SNHLY and CDR2 FYNNEI. CDR3 length equals 14 residues. DNA for the CDR3: TGTGCCAGCAGTGAAAACAGGGGGGATCAGCCCCAGCATTTT. Its translation is CASSENRGDQPQHF.

J is TRBJ2-3 and V is TRBV5-1, with D possibly matching TRBD2 (6 bases). Trimming stripped 4 bases from V and 0 bases from J, with 12 bases between. This CDR3 comprises 15 residues. Germline V CDR1 and CDR2: SGHRS, YFSETQ. CDR3 loop: CASSTGLSSTDTQYF. CDR3 DNA sequence: TGCGCCAGCAGCACAGGACTATCTAGCACAGATACGCAGTATTTT.

The J gene is TRBJ2-3, the V gene TRBV28, with no clear D. This CDR3 region has 15 residues. Trimming stripped 3 bases from V and 2 bases from J, with 12 bases between. Germline V lookup: CDR1 MDHEN, CDR2 SYDVKM. The CDR3 region has the DNA TGTGCCAGCAGTTTCGAGCAGCCCTTCACAGATACGCAGTATTTT. Its translation: CASSFEQPFTDTQYF.

The chain employs TRBV6-1 and TRBJ1-6; maybe TRBD1 (6 bases). The ends were cut back, 6 bases at V and 7 bases at J, with 16 bases in the middle. The CDR3 has 15 amino acids. Germline CDR1 reads MNHNS; CDR2 reads SASEGT. The CDR3 DNA follows: TGTGCCAGCAGAACGCTAGACAGGAGAAATTCACCCCTCCACTTT. It encodes CASRTLDRRNSPLHF.

This clonotype was seen a handful of times. The chain has TRBV4-1 and TRBJ2-2; no firm D call. Trimming took 0 bases from V and 4 from J, leaving 6 bases between them. Per germline, CDR1 MGHRA and CDR2 YSYEKL. The CDR3 extends over 14 amino acids. In nucleotides, the CDR3 is TGCGCCAGCAGCCAAGATGCTGCCACCGGGGAGCTGTTTTTT. Amino acids: CASSQDAATGELFF.

This clonotype was seen ten or more times. The chain joins TRBV10-3 to TRBJ2-1; D gene uncertain. The CDR3 runs 15 residues. The germline V and J ends were trimmed by 0 bases and 7 bases, with 13 bases remaining between them. Per germline, CDR1 ENHRY and CDR2 SYGVKD. CDR3 region: CAISESRPSANEQFF. CDR3 in DNA: TGTGCCATCAGTGAGTCGAGGCCGTCGGCGAATGAGCAGTTCTTC.

The chain carries TRBV29-1 and TRBJ2-3; perhaps D is TRBD1 or TRBD2 (5 bases each). Germline CDR1 is SQVTM and CDR2 is ANQGSEA. The length of the CDR3 is 12 residues. Trimming shortened V by 6 bases and J by 0 bases, and 7 bases separated the two germline ends. The CDR3 loop is CSVGDSTDTQYF. CDR3 nucleotides: TGCAGCGTGGGGGACAGCACAGATACGCAGTATTTT.

This clonotype was detected only a few times. The chain joins TRBV12-3 or TRBV12-4 to TRBJ1-5; D is ambiguous. The CDR3 spans 14 residues. Trimming took 6 bases from V and 7 from J, leaving 16 bases between them. The DNA for the CDR3 is TGTGCCAGCAGCCCGAGCGGGTATGGGCAGCCCCAGCATTTT. Amino acids: CASSPSGYGQPQHF.

V is TRBV6-2 or TRBV6-3 and J is TRBJ1-4; weak D call: TRBD1 (6 bases). In germline, CDR1 is MNHEY, CDR2 SVGEGT. The CDR3 sequence is 14 residues long. With 8 bases removed from V and 5 bases from J, the gap between germline ends came to 15 bases. For the CDR3, the DNA is TGTGCCAGCCTTCCCGGGACACTAAATGAAAAACTGTTTTTT. Protein: CASLPGTLNEKLFF.

This clonotype turned up a few times. The V and J genes are TRBV4-2 and TRBJ2-5; TRBD2 matches 15 bases. CDR1 and CDR2 from the germline V gene are LGHNA and YNFKEQ. V trimming: 4 bases; J trimming: 5 bases; junction bases outside the gene matches: 8. The length of the CDR3 is 17 residues. CDR3 DNA sequence: TGTGCCAGCAGCCCCGGACTAGCGGGAGGGCCCAGGGAGACCCAGTACTTC. This gives the protein CASSPGLAGGPRETQYF.

In its sample, this clonotype was seen many times. The CDR3 bases are TGCAGCGTTATAGAGCGGAGCACAGATACGCAGTATTTT. Translated, it gives CSVIERSTDTQYF. This sequence joins TRBV29-1 and TRBJ2-3; maybe TRBD2 (5 bases). Germline assignment: CDR1 SQVTM and CDR2 ANQGSEA. The CDR3 totals 13 residues. Between the trimmed V and J ends, which lost 5 bases and 0 bases, there was a span of 9 bases.

As concerns this clonotype: The junction differs from germline at one of its ends, possibly a read error. The gene calls are TRBV10-2 and TRBJ1-2; possibly TRBD1 for D (5 bases). The V gene's germline CDR1 is WSHSY and CDR2 SAAADI. This CDR3 contains 16 residues. The CDR3 bases are TGCGCCAGCAGTGAAAGGGGAGGTGCTCCTGTCTATGGCCACACCTTC. This gives the protein CASSERGGAPVYGHTF.

In its sample, this clonotype was seen many times. The chain is built from TRBV27 and TRBJ2-1; 8 nucleotides line up with TRBD2. The CDR3 has 15 amino acids. Germline trimming cut 5 bases from V and 6 bases from J; bases unmatched to any gene: 9. The germline V gene has CDR1 MNHEY and CDR2 SMNVEV (reference sequence). This chain's CDR3 is CASSLGTSGLNEQFF. The CDR3 DNA reads TGTGCCAGCAGTCTTGGGACTAGTGGGCTCAATGAGCAGTTCTTC.

This chain connects TRBV20-1 to TRBJ2-1, with 7 bases aligning to TRBD2. This CDR3 spans 16 amino acids. CDR1 DFQATT and CDR2 SNEGSKA come from the germline V gene (reference sequence). The V segment lost 1 base and the J segment 7 bases; nucleotides outside the gene matches: 13. The CDR3 here is CSARGGGRDYNNEQFF. The DNA of the CDR3 is TGCAGTGCTAGAGGGGGGGGGAGGGACTACAATAATGAGCAGTTCTTC.

This clonotype was seen many times. This chain links TRBV28 with TRBJ2-2; D unresolved. The CDR3 consists of 17 residues. Germline assignment: CDR1 MDHEN and CDR2 SYDVKM. Trimming took 7 bases from V and 4 from J, leaving 22 bases between them. The CDR3 DNA reads TGTGCCAGCACCGAAGGCCGGGCACCTATTACCACCGGGGAGCTGTTTTTT. It specifies CASTEGRAPITTGELFF.

V gene TRBV7-2 combines with J gene TRBJ1-5, with a tentative D call TRBD1 (5 bases). The CDR3 covers 14 residues. Looked up from germline, CDR1 is SGHTA and CDR2 is FQGNSA. The germline V and J ends were trimmed by 0 bases and 6 bases, with 9 bases remaining between them. The CDR3 nucleotides are TGTGCCAGCAGCTTAGCAGAGGGGCGTCAGCCCCAGCATTTT. Protein sequence: CASSLAEGRQPQHF.

The chain uses TRBV5-1 and TRBJ1-1; D is uncertain. The V end was cut by 0 bases, the J end by 1 base, with 10 bases between. The CDR3 spans 15 residues. Germline CDR1 and CDR2: SGHRS and YFSETQ. CDR3 in amino acids: CASSLDTARNTEAFF. For the CDR3, the DNA is TGCGCCAGCAGCTTGGATACAGCGCGGAACACTGAAGCTTTCTTT.

For this clonotype: At one end the junction does not follow the germline gene, possibly because of a read error. The J gene is TRBJ2-3, the V gene TRBV11-2; a possible D gene is TRBD2 (6 bases). CDR1 is SGHAT, CDR2 FQNNGV, per germline. This CDR3 region has 15 residues. The chain's CDR3 is CTSSLSDYSTDTQYF. The CDR3 nucleotides are TGTACCAGCAGCTTATCGGACTACAGCACAGATACGCAGTATTTT.

The genes are TRBV12-3 or TRBV12-4 and TRBJ1-3; no clear D gene. The V end lost 3 bases, the J end lost 2 bases, and 8 bases lay between the germline ends. The CDR3 is 14 residues long. For the CDR3, the DNA is TGTGCCAGCAGTTTCGCCGGAACTGGAAACACCATATATTTT. Encoded protein: CASSFAGTGNTIYF.

The rearrangement joins TRBV4-1 to TRBJ2-5; no definite D call. The DNA end lines up better with TRBJ2-1; the J call may be wrong. This CDR3 has 16 amino acids. The germline V gene has CDR1 MGHRA and CDR2 YSYEKL. CDR3 nucleotide sequence: TGCGCCAGCAGCCAAGACCTAGTCAGACGGGACAATGAGCAGTTCTTC. Residues: CASSQDLVRRDNEQFF.

The chain employs TRBV5-1 and TRBJ2-5; D uncertain. The CDR3 sequence is 14 residues long. The ends were cut back, 4 bases at V and 1 base at J, with 11 bases in the middle. Germline CDR1 SGHRS, CDR2 YFSETQ. CDR3: CASSQHGSQETQYF. In DNA, the CDR3 is TGCGCCAGCAGCCAACACGGATCCCAAGAGACCCAGTACTTC.

This clonotype was seen repeatedly, ten times or more. The chain recombines TRBV9 with TRBJ2-5; perhaps D is TRBD1 or TRBD2 (6 bases each). CDR3 length equals 14 residues. Germline V gene data show CDR1 as SGDLS and CDR2 as YYNGEE. Trimming took 4 bases from V and 0 from J, leaving 10 bases between them. The CDR3 is CASSRRGDQETQYF. The CDR3 DNA is TGTGCCAGCAGCAGAAGGGGGGACCAAGAGACCCAGTACTTC.

This clonotype was detected only a few times. The chain combines TRBV12-3 or TRBV12-4 with TRBJ1-1; TRBD1 matches at 9 bases. V trimming: 5 bases; J trimming: 4 bases; junction bases outside the gene matches: 8. The CDR3 runs 15 residues. The CDR3, as DNA: TGTGCCAGCAGTCCCGGGACAGGGACGGGCACTGAAGCTTTCTTT. This encodes CASSPGTGTGTEAFF.

The chain is built from TRBV29-1 and TRBJ1-2; D unclear. V lost 4 bases and J 0 bases, leaving 12 bases between the germline ends. The CDR3 extends over 14 amino acids. The germline V gene encodes CDR1 SQVTM and CDR2 ANQGSEA. The CDR3 bases are TGCAGCGTTGGAGGGCAGAGATCTAACTATGGCTACACCTTC. Encoded protein: CSVGGQRSNYGYTF.

This clonotype has ten or more counts. The chain couples TRBV7-6 to TRBJ2-1; 12 positions agree with TRBD2. The CDR3 is 15 amino acids. The trim removed 5 bases at V and 6 bases at J, leaving 5 bases unmatched. Germline CDR1 SGHVS, CDR2 FNYEAQ. CDR3 sequence: CASSPGLAGSNEQFF. Here the CDR3 DNA reads TGTGCCAGCAGCCCGGGACTAGCGGGCTCCAATGAGCAGTTCTTC.

In this sample, this clonotype turned up a few times. The chain joins TRBV6-1 to TRBJ2-5; a weak D match, TRBD2 (7 bases). V lost 7 bases, J lost 7 bases, and 22 bases lay in between. CDR3 length: 15 residues. Germline V gives CDR1 MNHNS, CDR2 SASEGT. The CDR3 loop is CASIERDGRGATQYF. CDR3 nucleotide sequence: TGTGCCAGCATCGAACGAGACGGCCGGGGGGCGACCCAGTACTTC.

The J gene is TRBJ2-3, the V gene TRBV7-3, with D tentatively TRBD1 (8 bases). V was clipped by 2 bases and J by 8 bases, with 23 bases between them. CDR1 and CDR2 from the germline V gene are SGHTA and FQGTGA. CDR3 length: 17 amino acids. DNA for the CDR3: TGTGCCAGCAGCTTAGGGCCGGGGGGCAGGGGGCGGGGTACGCAGTATTTT. Translated: CASSLGPGGRGRGTQYF.